This T cell receptor beta chain derives from a study of T cell repertoires in cytomegalovirus infection. At the level of the study: Matching HLA type and CMV infection were both indicated by public TCR beta signatures. Study-wide points: Accumulated public TCR beta family frequency recognized individuals carrying CMV together with the relevant HLA.

TCRdb reprocessed the reads via MiXCR and lists one record per CDR3 protein. The table includes 700,000 to 950,000 distinct CDR3 sequences, 32% detected once. A remark on this clonotype: No antigen is known for it.

CDR1 SNHLY and CDR2 FYNNEI come from the germline V gene. V was shortened by 4 bases and J by 0 bases, with 17 bases between the two germline ends. This CDR3 is built from 17 residues. V gene TRBV2 combines with J gene TRBJ2-3; D unclear. The origin of this receptor is a human donor in good health (CMV status not recorded). Some clones in this sample may be carry-over from other donors' samples. The material sequenced was cultured CD8+ T cells from PBMCs, taken from culture after CMV antigen stimulation. The CDR3 is CASSVSGTEPSTDTQYF. In DNA, the CDR3 is TGTGCCAGCAGTGTATCCGGAACGGAACCTAGCACAGATACGCAGTATTTT.